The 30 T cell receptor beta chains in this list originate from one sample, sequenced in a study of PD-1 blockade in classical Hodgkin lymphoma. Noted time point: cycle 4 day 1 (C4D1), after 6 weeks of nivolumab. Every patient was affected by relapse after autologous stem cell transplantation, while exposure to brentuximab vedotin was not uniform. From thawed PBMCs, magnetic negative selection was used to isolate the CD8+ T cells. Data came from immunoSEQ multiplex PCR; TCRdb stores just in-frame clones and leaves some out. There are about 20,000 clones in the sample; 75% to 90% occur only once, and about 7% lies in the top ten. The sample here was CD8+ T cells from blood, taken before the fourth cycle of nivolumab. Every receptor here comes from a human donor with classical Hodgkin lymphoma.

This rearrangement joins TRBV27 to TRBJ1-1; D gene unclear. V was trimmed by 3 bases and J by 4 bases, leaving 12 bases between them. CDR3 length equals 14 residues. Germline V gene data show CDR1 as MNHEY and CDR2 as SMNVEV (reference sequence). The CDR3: CASSFGVRTTEAFF. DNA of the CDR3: TGTGCCAGCAGTTTTGGGGTACGAACCACTGAAGCTTTCTTT.

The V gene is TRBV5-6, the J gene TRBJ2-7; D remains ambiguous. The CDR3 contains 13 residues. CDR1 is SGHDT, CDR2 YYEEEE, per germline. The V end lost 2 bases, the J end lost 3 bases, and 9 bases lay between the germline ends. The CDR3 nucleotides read TGTGCCAGCAGCTTTGGGCCAGGCTACGAGCAGTACTTC. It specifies CASSFGPGYEQYF.

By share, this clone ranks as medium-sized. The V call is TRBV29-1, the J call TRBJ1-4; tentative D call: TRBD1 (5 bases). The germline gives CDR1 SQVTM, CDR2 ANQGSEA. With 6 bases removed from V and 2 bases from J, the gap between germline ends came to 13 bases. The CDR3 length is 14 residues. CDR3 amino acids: CSVGTSGTNEKLFF. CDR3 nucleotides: TGCAGCGTGGGGACTTCCGGGACTAATGAAAAACTGTTTTTT.

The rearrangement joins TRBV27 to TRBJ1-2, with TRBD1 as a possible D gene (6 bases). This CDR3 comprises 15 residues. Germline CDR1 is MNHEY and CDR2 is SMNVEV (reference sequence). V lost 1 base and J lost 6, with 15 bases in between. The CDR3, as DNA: TGTGCCAGCAGTTTATTTGCGGCAGGGGTTGATGGCTACACCTTC. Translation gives CASSLFAAGVDGYTF.

As DNA, the CDR3 is TGTGCCAGCAGCCTAAGAAGGTACTACGAGCAGTACTTC. This sequence encodes CASSLRRYYEQYF. This sequence joins TRBV27 and TRBJ2-7; D not certain. The CDR3 contains 13 residues. Trimming took off 6 bases at V and 3 bases at J, with 12 bases between the two ends. The germline gives CDR1 MNHEY, CDR2 SMNVEV (reference sequence).

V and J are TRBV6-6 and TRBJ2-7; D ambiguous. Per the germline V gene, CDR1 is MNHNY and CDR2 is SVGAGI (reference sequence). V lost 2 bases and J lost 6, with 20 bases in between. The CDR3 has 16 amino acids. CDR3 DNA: TGTGCCAGCAGTTACCCGCCCCGTTCGACGCCCGGCGAGCAGTACTTC. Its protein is CASSYPPRSTPGEQYF.

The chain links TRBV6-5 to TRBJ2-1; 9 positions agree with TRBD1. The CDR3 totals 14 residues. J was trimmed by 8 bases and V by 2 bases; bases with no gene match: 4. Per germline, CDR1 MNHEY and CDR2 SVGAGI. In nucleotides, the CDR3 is TGTGCCAGCAGTTACGGGACAGGGATCTATGAGCAGTTCTTC. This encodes CASSYGTGIYEQFF.

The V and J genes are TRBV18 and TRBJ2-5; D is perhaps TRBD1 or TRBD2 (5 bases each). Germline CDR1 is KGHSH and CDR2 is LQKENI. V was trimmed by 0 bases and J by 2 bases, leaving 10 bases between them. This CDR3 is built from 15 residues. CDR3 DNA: TGTGCCAGCTCACCACCCGCCGAGGGGCAAGAGACCCAGTACTTC. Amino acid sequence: CASSPPAEGQETQYF. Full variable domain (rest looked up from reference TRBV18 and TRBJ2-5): NAGVMQNPRHLVRRRGQEARLRCSPMKGHSHVYWYRQLPEEGLKFMVYLQKENIIDESGMPKERFSAEFPKEGPSILRIQQVVRGDSAAYFCASSPPAEGQETQYFGPGTRLLVL.

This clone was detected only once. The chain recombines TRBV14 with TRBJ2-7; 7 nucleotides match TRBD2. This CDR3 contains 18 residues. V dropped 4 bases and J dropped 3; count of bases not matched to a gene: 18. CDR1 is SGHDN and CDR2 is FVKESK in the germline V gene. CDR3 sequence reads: CASSPQSRREGYFYEQYF. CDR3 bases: TGTGCCAGCAGCCCGCAATCGCGCAGGGAGGGGTACTTCTACGAGCAGTACTTC.

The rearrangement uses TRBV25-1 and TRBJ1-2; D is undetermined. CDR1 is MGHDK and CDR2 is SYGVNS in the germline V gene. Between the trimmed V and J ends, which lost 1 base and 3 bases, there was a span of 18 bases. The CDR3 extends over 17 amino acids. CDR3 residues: CASSESVGSGEDYGYTF. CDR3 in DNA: TGTGCCAGCAGTGAATCCGTAGGCTCCGGGGAGGACTATGGCTACACCTTC.

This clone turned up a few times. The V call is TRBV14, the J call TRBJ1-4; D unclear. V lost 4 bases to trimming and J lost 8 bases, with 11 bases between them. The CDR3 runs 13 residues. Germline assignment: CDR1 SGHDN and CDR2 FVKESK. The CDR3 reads CASSRIGWEKLFF. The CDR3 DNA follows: TGTGCCAGCAGCCGGATCGGCTGGGAAAAACTGTTTTTT.

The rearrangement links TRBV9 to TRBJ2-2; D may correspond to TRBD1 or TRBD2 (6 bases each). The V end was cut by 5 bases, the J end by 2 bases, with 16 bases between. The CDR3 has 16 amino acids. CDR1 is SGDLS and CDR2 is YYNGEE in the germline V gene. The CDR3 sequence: CASSPQWGANTGELFF. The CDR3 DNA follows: TGTGCCAGCAGTCCCCAGTGGGGGGCCAACACCGGGGAGCTGTTTTTT.

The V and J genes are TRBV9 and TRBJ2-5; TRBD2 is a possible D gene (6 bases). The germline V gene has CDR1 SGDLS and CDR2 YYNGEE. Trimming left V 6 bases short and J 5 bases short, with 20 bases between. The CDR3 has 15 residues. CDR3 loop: CASNSYGTPWETQYF. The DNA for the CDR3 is TGTGCCAGCAACTCATACGGGACTCCGTGGGAGACCCAGTACTTC.

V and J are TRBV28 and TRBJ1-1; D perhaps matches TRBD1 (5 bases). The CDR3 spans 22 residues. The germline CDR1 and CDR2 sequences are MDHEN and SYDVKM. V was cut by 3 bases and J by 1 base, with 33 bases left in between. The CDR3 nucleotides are TGTGCCAGCAGTTTTATTTCCCCAGGGAGTACCGAGCCAGACAGCTGGAACACTGAAGCTTTCTTT. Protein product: CASSFISPGSTEPDSWNTEAFF.

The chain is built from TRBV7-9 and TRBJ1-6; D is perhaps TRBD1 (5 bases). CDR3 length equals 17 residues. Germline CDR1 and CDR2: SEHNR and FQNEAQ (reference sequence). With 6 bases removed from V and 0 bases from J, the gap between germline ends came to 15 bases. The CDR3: CASSPTTESSYNSPLHF. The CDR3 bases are TGTGCCAGCAGTCCAACGACAGAAAGCTCCTATAATTCACCCCTCCACTTT.

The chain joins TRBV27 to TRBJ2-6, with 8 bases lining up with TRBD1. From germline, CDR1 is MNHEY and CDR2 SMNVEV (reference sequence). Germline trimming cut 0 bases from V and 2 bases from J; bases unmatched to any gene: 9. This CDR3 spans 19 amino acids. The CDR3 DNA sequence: TGTGCCAGCAGTTTATCGGCAGGGGGCGCAATGACTGGGGCCAACGTCCTGACTTTC. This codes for CASSLSAGGAMTGANVLTF.

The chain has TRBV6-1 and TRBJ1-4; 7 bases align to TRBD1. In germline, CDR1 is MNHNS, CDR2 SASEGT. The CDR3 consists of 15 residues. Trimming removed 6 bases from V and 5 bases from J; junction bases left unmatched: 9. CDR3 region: CASSPFDRENEKLFF. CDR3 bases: TGTGCCAGCAGCCCCTTCGACAGGGAAAATGAAAAACTGTTTTTT.

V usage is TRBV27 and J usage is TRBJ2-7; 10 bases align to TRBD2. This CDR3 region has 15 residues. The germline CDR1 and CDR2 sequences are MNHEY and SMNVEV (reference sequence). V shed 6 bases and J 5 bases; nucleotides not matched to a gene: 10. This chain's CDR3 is CASRYSGGRDHEQYF. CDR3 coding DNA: TGTGCCAGCAGGTATAGCGGGGGGCGAGACCACGAGCAGTACTTC.

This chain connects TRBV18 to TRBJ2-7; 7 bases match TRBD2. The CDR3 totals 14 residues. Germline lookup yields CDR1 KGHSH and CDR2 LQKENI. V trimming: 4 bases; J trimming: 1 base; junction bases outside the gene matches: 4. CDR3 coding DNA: TGTGCCAGCTCACTTGACGGGGGGTCCTACGAGCAGTACTTC. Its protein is CASSLDGGSYEQYF.

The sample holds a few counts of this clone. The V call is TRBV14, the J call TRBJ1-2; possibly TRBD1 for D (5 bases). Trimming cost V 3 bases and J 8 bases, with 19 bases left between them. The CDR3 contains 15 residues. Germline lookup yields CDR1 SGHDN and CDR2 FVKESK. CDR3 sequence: CASSHIAQGVDGYTF. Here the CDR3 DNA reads TGTGCCAGCAGCCACATTGCGCAGGGCGTTGACGGCTACACCTTC.

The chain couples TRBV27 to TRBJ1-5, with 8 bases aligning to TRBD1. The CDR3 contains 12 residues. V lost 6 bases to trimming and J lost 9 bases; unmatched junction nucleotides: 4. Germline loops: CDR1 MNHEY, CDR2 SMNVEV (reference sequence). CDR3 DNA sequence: TGTGCCAGCAGGACAGGGGTTTTGCCCCAGCATTTT. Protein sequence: CASRTGVLPQHF.

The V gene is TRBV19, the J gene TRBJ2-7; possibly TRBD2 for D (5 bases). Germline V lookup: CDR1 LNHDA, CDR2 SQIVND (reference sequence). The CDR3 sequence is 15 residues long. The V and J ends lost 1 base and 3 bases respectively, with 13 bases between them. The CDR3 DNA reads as TGTGCCAGTAGTATAGGTGGACTCACCCACTACGAGCAGTACTTC. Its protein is CASSIGGLTHYEQYF.

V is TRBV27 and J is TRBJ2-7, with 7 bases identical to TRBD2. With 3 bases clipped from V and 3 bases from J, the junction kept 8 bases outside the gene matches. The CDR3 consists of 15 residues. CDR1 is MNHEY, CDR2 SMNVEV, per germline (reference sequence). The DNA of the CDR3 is TGTGCCAGCAGTTTTGGGGGGGGTTACCTCTACGAGCAGTACTTC. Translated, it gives CASSFGGGYLYEQYF.

The CDR3 region is CASSSFLLVRTQYF. The CDR3 DNA follows: TGTGCCAGCAGCTCCTTTCTACTAGTTCGGACCCAGTACTTC. V and J are TRBV7-8 and TRBJ2-5; TRBD2 might be the D (5 bases). CDR3 length equals 14 residues. Germline V CDR1 and CDR2: SGHVS, FQNEAQ. V was shortened by 4 bases and J by 7 bases, with 16 bases between the two germline ends.

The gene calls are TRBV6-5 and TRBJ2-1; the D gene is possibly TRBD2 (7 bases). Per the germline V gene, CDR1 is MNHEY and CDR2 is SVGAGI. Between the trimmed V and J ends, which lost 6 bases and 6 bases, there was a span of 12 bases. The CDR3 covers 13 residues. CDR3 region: CASSLRGGNEQFF. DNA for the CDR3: TGTGCCAGCAGCCTGAGGGGGGGCAATGAGCAGTTCTTC.

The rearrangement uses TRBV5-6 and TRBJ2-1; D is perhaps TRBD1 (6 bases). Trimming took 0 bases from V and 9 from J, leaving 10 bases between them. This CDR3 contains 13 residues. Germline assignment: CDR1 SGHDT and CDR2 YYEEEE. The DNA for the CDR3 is TGTGCCAGCAGCTTGGATACAGGGATTGAGCAGTTCTTC. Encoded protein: CASSLDTGIEQFF.

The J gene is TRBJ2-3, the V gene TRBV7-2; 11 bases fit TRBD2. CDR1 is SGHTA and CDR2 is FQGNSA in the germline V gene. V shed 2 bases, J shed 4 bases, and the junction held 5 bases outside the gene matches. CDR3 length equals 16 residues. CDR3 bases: TGTGCCAGCAGCTTAATTAGCGGGGGGGCCCCAGATACGCAGTATTTT. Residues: CASSLISGGAPDTQYF. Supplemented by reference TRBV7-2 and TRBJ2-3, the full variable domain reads GAGVSQSPSNKVTEKGKDVELRCDPISGHTALYWYRQSLGQGLEFLIYFQGNSAPDKSGLPSDRFSAERTGGSVSTLTIQRTQQEDSAVYLCASSLISGGAPDTQYFGPGTRLTVL.

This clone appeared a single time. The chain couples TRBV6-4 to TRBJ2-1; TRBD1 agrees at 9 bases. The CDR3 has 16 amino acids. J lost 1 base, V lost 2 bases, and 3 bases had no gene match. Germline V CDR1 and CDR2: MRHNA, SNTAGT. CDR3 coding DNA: TGTGCCAGCAGTGACGAGACAGGGGGGTCCTACAATGAGCAGTTCTTC. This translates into CASSDETGGSYNEQFF.

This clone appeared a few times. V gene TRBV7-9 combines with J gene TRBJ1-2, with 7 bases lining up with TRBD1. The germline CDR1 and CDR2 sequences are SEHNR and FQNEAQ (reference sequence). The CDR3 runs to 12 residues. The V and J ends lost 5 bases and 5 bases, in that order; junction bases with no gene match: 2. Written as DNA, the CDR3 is TGTGCCAGCAGCCAGGGGGTATATGGCTACACCTTC. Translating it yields CASSQGVYGYTF.

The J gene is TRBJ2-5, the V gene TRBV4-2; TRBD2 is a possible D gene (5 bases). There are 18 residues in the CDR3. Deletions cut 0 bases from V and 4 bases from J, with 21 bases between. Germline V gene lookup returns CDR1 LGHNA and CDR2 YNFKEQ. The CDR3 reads CASSQDPLIGLASETQYF. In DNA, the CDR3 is TGTGCCAGCAGCCAAGATCCCCTGATCGGGCTAGCTTCAGAGACCCAGTACTTC.